The 9 T cell receptor beta chains reported below all come from one sample, sequenced in a study of T cell responses to AZD1222 COVID-19 vaccine. The method was immunoSEQ multiplex PCR; TCRdb's version includes in-frame clones alone and lacks a portion of them. In the table there are roughly 150,000 clones, approximately 89% of which are singletons. The input for sequencing was peripheral blood, taken on day 0 of AZD1222 vaccination. The receptor set was obtained from an adult in good health.

CDR3 sequence: CASSPAGASYEQYF. CDR3 nucleotides: TGTGCCAGCTCCCCCGCCGGGGCCTCCTACGAGCAGTACTTC. The chain carries TRBV18 and TRBJ2-7, with D perhaps TRBD1 or TRBD2 (5 bases each). The V end lost 6 bases, the J end lost 0 bases, and 12 bases lay between the germline ends. The V gene's germline CDR1 is KGHSH and CDR2 LQKENI. There are 14 residues in the CDR3.

The gene calls are TRBV20-1 and TRBJ1-1; no clear D gene. This CDR3 is built from 11 residues. Trimming shortened V by 6 bases and J by 9 bases, and 14 bases separated the two germline ends. Germline values: CDR1 DFQATT, CDR2 SNEGSKA (reference sequence). For the CDR3, the DNA is TGCAGTGCCGAAAAAGGAGCCAAAGCTTTCTTT. Amino acid sequence: CSAEKGAKAFF.

The chain uses TRBV18 and TRBJ1-4; D gene unclear. CDR1 and CDR2 (germline): KGHSH, LQKENI. Deletions cut 3 bases from V and 7 bases from J, with 3 bases between. The CDR3 loop spans 11 amino acids. Here the CDR3 DNA reads TGTGCCAGCTCACCCGGTGAAAAACTGTTTTTT. Translated: CASSPGEKLFF.

With regard to this clone: Other DNA sequences in the same sample also yield this CDR3. The chain links TRBV6-4 to TRBJ1-5; unclear D gene. The V gene's germline CDR1 is MRHNA and CDR2 SNTAGT. CDR3 length equals 15 residues. Trimming cost V 6 bases and J 0 bases, with 12 bases left between them. The CDR3 nucleotides read TGTGCCAGCAGGGCCGCTCCCAATAGCAATCAGCCCCAGCATTTT. It encodes CASRAAPNSNQPQHF.

The chain couples TRBV30 to TRBJ2-1, with a possible D match to TRBD1 (6 bases). Looked up from germline, CDR1 is GTSNPN and CDR2 is SVGIG (reference sequence). Deletions cut 7 bases from V and 1 base from J, with 8 bases between. The CDR3 runs 12 residues. The CDR3 nucleotides read TGTGCCTTAGGACAGTCCTACAATGAGCAGTTCTTC. Its protein is CALGQSYNEQFF.

This clone came up a few times. The rearrangement uses TRBV13 and TRBJ2-1; 7 bases line up with TRBD1. Trimming cost V 5 bases and J 7 bases; bases outside gene matches: 8. CDR1 and CDR2 from the germline V gene are PRHDT and FYEKMQ (reference sequence). The CDR3 runs to 14 residues. This chain's CDR3 is CASSPPTGMNEQFF. DNA of the CDR3: TGTGCCAGCAGCCCTCCGACAGGGATGAATGAGCAGTTCTTC.

The genes are TRBV29-1 and TRBJ1-1; D remains unclear. V lost 5 bases to trimming and J lost 1 base, with 5 bases between them. From germline, CDR1 is SQVTM and CDR2 ANQGSEA. This CDR3 is 11 amino acids long. CDR3 sequence: CSVLRNTEAFF. CDR3 DNA: TGCAGCGTTTTGCGGAACACTGAAGCTTTCTTT.

This chain links TRBV3-1 (or the pseudogene TRBV3-2) with TRBJ2-1; a possible D gene is TRBD2 (6 bases). V lost 1 base, J lost 9 bases, and 13 bases lay in between. This CDR3 region has 14 residues. Germline V CDR1 and CDR2: LGHDT, YNNKEL (reference sequence). CDR3 nucleotide sequence: TGTGCCAGCAGCCAAGCGCCCCGGGGAGGTGAGCAGTTCTTC. Encoded protein: CASSQAPRGGEQFF.

The chain is built from TRBV15 and TRBJ1-5; tentatively, D is TRBD1 (5 bases). V lost 4 bases and J lost 0, with 13 bases in between. The CDR3 runs to 16 residues. CDR1 is LNHNV, CDR2 YYDKDF, per germline (reference sequence). The CDR3 protein is CATSTPGVYSNQPQHF. The CDR3 DNA is TGTGCCACCAGCACCCCGGGGGTGTATAGCAATCAGCCCCAGCATTTT.